The 8 T cell receptor beta chains presented below share a single source sample, sequenced in a study of early T cells in non-severe SARS-CoV-2 infection. Using its own MiXCR run on the 5' RACE reads, TCRdb lists one record per CDR3 protein. The sample includes 60,000 to 90,000 distinct CDR3 sequences, more than 9% seen only once; the top ten take about 4.8%. The source material was whole blood. Receptors were obtained from an adult who was a healthcare worker with PCR-confirmed SARS-CoV-2 infection or an uninfected control (not recorded which).

This chain joins TRBV6-5 and TRBJ2-3; 12 nucleotides match TRBD2. The germline V gene encodes CDR1 MNHEY and CDR2 SVGAGI. Unmatched junction bases numbered 14, after V lost 5 bases and J lost 8 bases. The CDR3 covers 17 residues. CDR3: CASSRSSLAGGPSTQYF. Written as DNA, the CDR3 is TGTGCCAGCAGTCGTTCGAGCCTAGCGGGAGGGCCTTCTACGCAGTATTTT.

This clonotype was found a few times. The chain recombines TRBV2 with TRBJ2-7; 7 bases map to TRBD2. Germline lookup yields CDR1 SNHLY and CDR2 FYNNEI. V lost 10 bases and J lost 2; bases outside the gene matches: 5. The CDR3 is 12 residues long. The CDR3 is CATGRGTYEQYF. The CDR3 nucleotides read TGTGCCACTGGGAGGGGAACCTACGAGCAGTACTTC.

This clonotype was recorded at least ten times. The chain couples TRBV5-6 to TRBJ1-1; weak D call: TRBD1 (6 bases). The CDR3 extends over 15 amino acids. Trimming shortened V by 0 bases and J by 2 bases, and 11 bases separated the two germline ends. Looked up from germline, CDR1 is SGHDT and CDR2 is YYEEEE. The CDR3, as DNA: TGTGCCAGCAGCTTGGGGACAGTGACAAACACTGAAGCTTTCTTT. As protein: CASSLGTVTNTEAFF.

This clonotype was picked up a small number of times. V is TRBV28 and J is TRBJ1-4, with unresolved D. This CDR3 has 14 residues. CDR1 is MDHEN and CDR2 is SYDVKM in the germline V gene. Trimming took off 6 bases at V and 3 bases at J, with 11 bases between the two ends. The CDR3 spells CASSPRGSNEKLFF. The CDR3 region has the DNA TGTGCCAGCAGCCCGCGGGGTTCTAATGAAAAACTGTTTTTT.

The chain is built from TRBV20-1 and TRBJ2-6; either TRBD1 or TRBD2 may fit D (5 bases each). This CDR3 comprises 16 residues. Per germline, CDR1 DFQATT and CDR2 SNEGSKA (reference sequence). Trimming removed 3 bases at V and 0 bases at J, with 12 bases between. The CDR3 region is CSASGDGNSGANVLTF. CDR3 nucleotides: TGCAGTGCTAGTGGGGACGGGAACTCTGGGGCCAACGTCCTGACTTTC.

This clonotype occurred many times. This chain joins TRBV11-2 and TRBJ2-1; tentatively, D is TRBD2 (6 bases). Trimming took off 2 bases at V and 0 bases at J, with 8 bases between the two ends. Germline values: CDR1 SGHAT, CDR2 FQNNGV. The CDR3 contains 15 residues. CDR3 amino acids: CASSLLGGSYNEQFF. The DNA for the CDR3 is TGTGCCAGCAGCTTATTGGGGGGCTCCTACAATGAGCAGTTCTTC.

This clonotype was seen a handful of times. V and J are TRBV27 and TRBJ1-3; D gene uncertain. Trimming pared 2 bases from V and 4 bases from J, leaving 6 bases between. Germline values: CDR1 MNHEY, CDR2 SMNVEV (reference sequence). The CDR3 runs 13 residues. The CDR3: CASSLAEGNTIYF. The CDR3 DNA sequence: TGTGCCAGCAGTTTAGCAGAAGGAAACACCATATATTTT.

The table lists this clonotype with a few counts. The chain combines TRBV20-1 with TRBJ2-2; 8 nucleotides match TRBD2. V gave up 8 bases and J gave up 1 base; unmatched junction bases: 6. CDR1 DFQATT and CDR2 SNEGSKA come from the germline V gene (reference sequence). This CDR3 comprises 14 residues. CDR3 bases: TGCAGTACTCCTAGCGGGTTGAACACCGGGGAGCTGTTTTTT. Translating it yields CSTPSGLNTGELFF.